The T cell receptor beta chain under discussion was sequenced for a study of OX40 agonist ivuxolimab in advanced cancers. The overall study: Participants averaged approximately 60 years of age (range about 23 to 79) and were around 83% male.

V lost 9 bases to trimming and J lost 0 bases, with 18 bases between them. In germline, CDR1 is SGHVS, CDR2 FQNEAQ. This CDR3 is 17 amino acids long. The data were produced by immunoSEQ multiplex PCR, yet TCRdb's version contains in-frame clones alone and is incomplete. The profile shows tens of thousands of clones, 85% to 90% of them singletons. Sample: CD4+ or CD8+ T cells sorted from blood, taken in a trial of the OX40 agonist ivuxolimab. The TCR was taken from an adult with an advanced solid tumor such as melanoma, head and neck, liver or kidney cancer. The chain employs TRBV7-8 and TRBJ2-6; weak D call: TRBD1 (6 bases). This CDR3 is CASYWTDTTSGANVLTF. The CDR3 DNA sequence: TGTGCCAGTTACTGGACAGACACCACCTCTGGGGCCAACGTCCTGACTTTC.